The sequence of this T cell receptor (beta chain) was determined in a study of cytomegalovirus exposure and HLA in healthy donors. Study overall: The roughly 120 validation repertoires, a later analysis reported, used the same platform as the roughly 650 repertoires from the first cohort. Study findings and constraints: Overall, about 160 TCR beta chains were annotated as cytomegalovirus-associated. A subsequent analysis found that TCR clusters from the first cohort also tended to co-occur in the 90 to 150 validation repertoires, with about 94% of cluster scores above 0.

A remark on this clone: The antigen is unknown.

Method: immunoSEQ multiplex PCR; TCRdb's copy keeps in-frame clones and lacks some. The sample has some 310,000 clones; roughly 88% are singletons. CDR3 length: 17 amino acids. Trimming removed 2 bases from V and 3 bases from J, with 16 bases in between. Germline V lookup: CDR1 LNHNV, CDR2 YYDKDF (reference sequence). Sequenced: PBMCs. The receptor was derived from a man in his thirties or forties in good health and CMV-seronegative. The chain is built from TRBV15 and TRBJ1-4; D is undetermined. CDR3 DNA: TGTGCCACCAGCAGACTACGACCGGGAGTCCCTAATGAAAAACTGTTTTTT. It is translated as CATSRLRPGVPNEKLFF.